The 25 T cell receptor beta chains reported below all come from one sample, sequenced in a study of beta chain features in type 1 diabetes. No antigen is known for these receptors. Overall study results and limits: Among patients with Type 1 diabetes, TCRB CDR3s were moderately but significantly shorter in every one of the four CD4+ subsets.

The isolated RNA, all of it, was reverse transcribed, so expressed TCRB transcripts were what got sequenced. Assay: immunoSEQ multiplex PCR; the TCRdb copy retains only in-frame clones and omits some. This table holds about 280,000 clones, about 15% found once. What was sequenced was naive CD4+ T cells from blood. These receptors were obtained from a man in his late teens or twenties with type 1 diabetes.

The rearrangement links TRBV30 to TRBJ1-5; 9 bases agree with TRBD1. Germline CDR1 reads GTSNPN; CDR2 reads SVGIG (reference sequence). J gave up 10 bases and V 2 bases, and 15 bases lay outside the gene matches. This CDR3 has 16 residues. The CDR3 loop reads CAWSRDRDSLMRPQHF. The CDR3 DNA reads as TGTGCCTGGAGTAGGGACAGGGATTCCTTAATGCGTCCCCAGCATTTT.

V gene TRBV9 combines with J gene TRBJ2-5, with D tentatively TRBD1 (7 bases). Germline V gene data show CDR1 as SGDLS and CDR2 as YYNGEE. The CDR3 runs to 15 residues. V was clipped by 4 bases and J by 4 bases, with 17 bases between them. CDR3 nucleotides: TGTGCCAGCAGCAATCGACAGGGAGGAGTAGAGACCCAGTACTTC. This codes for CASSNRQGGVETQYF. Supplemented by reference TRBV9 and TRBJ2-5, the full variable domain reads DSGVTQTPKHLITATGQRVTLRCSPRSGDLSVYWYQQSLDQGLQFLIQYYNGEERAKGNILERFSAQQFPDLHSELNLSSLELGDSALYFCASSNRQGGVETQYFGPGTRLLVL.

The J gene is TRBJ1-1, the V gene TRBV30; tentatively, D is TRBD1 (6 bases). V was shortened by 0 bases and J by 5 bases, with 16 bases between the two germline ends. Germline lookup yields CDR1 GTSNPN and CDR2 SVGIG (reference sequence). The CDR3 covers 15 residues. This chain's CDR3 is CAWSVLRGKVTEAFF. The CDR3 DNA follows: TGTGCCTGGAGTGTACTTAGGGGGAAGGTGACTGAAGCTTTCTTT.

This clone appeared a single time. The chain combines TRBV7-2 with TRBJ1-4; D not resolved. The CDR3 sequence is 14 residues long. CDR1 and CDR2 from the germline V gene are SGHTA and FQGNSA. V lost 1 base to trimming and J lost 3 bases, with 6 bases between them. The CDR3: CASSLGLANEKLFF. The CDR3 nucleotides read TGTGCCAGCAGCTTAGGGCTAGCTAATGAAAAACTGTTTTTT.

The V call is TRBV12-2, the J call TRBJ2-4; the D call in the table, TRBD1, was not verified against the DNA. TRBV12-2 is recorded as a pseudogene. The CDR3 extends over 16 amino acids. CDR3 sequence: CASRPERGHAKNIQYF. In DNA, the CDR3 is TGTGCAAGTCGCCCGGAGAGGGGGCATGCCAAAAACATTCAGTACTTC.

V and J are TRBV7-9 and TRBJ2-5; D is perhaps TRBD2 (5 bases). The germline V gene has CDR1 SEHNR and CDR2 FQNEAQ (reference sequence). This CDR3 has 9 amino acids. Trimming took off 5 bases at V and 10 bases at J, with 5 bases between the two ends. The CDR3 DNA follows: TGTGCCAGCAGCCGGGACCAGTACTTC. Encoded protein: CASSRDQYF.

This chain uses TRBV10-3 with TRBJ2-1, with TRBD1 as a possible D gene (6 bases). The CDR3 sequence is 15 residues long. V was clipped by 11 bases and J by 0 bases, with 17 bases between them. CDR1 is ENHRY and CDR2 is SYGVKD in the germline V gene. The CDR3: CASSGHRSSYNEQFF. The CDR3, as DNA: TGTGCCTCCTCGGGACACCGGAGCTCCTACAATGAGCAGTTCTTC.

This clone showed up just a few times. This chain connects TRBV29-1 to TRBJ1-2, with 7 bases lining up with TRBD1. Trimming took 6 bases from V and 6 from J; bases not matched to a gene: 10. The CDR3 covers 13 residues. Germline V gene data show CDR1 as SQVTM and CDR2 as ANQGSEA. CDR3 protein: CSVKTDRFNGYTF. CDR3 coding DNA: TGCAGCGTGAAGACGGACAGGTTCAATGGCTACACCTTC.

The chain combines TRBV30 with TRBJ2-7; tentatively, D is TRBD1 (5 bases). Germline CDR1 and CDR2: GTSNPN and SVGIG (reference sequence). CDR3 length: 13 residues. The germline V and J ends were trimmed by 0 bases and 4 bases, with 10 bases remaining between them. The CDR3 DNA is TGTGCCTGGAGTGTAGGGGCTTCTTACGAGCAGTACTTC. Translated: CAWSVGASYEQYF.

There are a few counts of this clone. The V gene is TRBV28, the J gene TRBJ2-7; a weak D match, TRBD2 (6 bases). Germline V gene sequence: CDR1 MDHEN, CDR2 SYDVKM. Trimming left V 7 bases short and J 4 bases short, with 17 bases between. The CDR3 totals 14 residues. The CDR3 region is CASTPYGGGYEQYF. Written as DNA, the CDR3 is TGTGCCAGCACCCCCTACGGGGGAGGATACGAGCAGTACTTC.

In its sample, this clone was seen a few times. The J gene is TRBJ2-5, the V gene TRBV5-1; 10 nucleotides match TRBD2. J was trimmed by 1 base and V by 4 bases; bases with no gene match: 7. CDR3 length equals 16 residues. Germline values: CDR1 SGHRS, CDR2 YFSETQ. In nucleotides, the CDR3 is TGCGCCAGCAGCCCTGGACTAGCGGATATCCAAGAGACCCAGTACTTC. This sequence encodes CASSPGLADIQETQYF.

This clone was recorded a few times. The chain couples TRBV18 to TRBJ2-3, with D possibly matching TRBD2 (5 bases). Germline CDR1 reads KGHSH; CDR2 reads LQKENI. The V end was cut by 1 base, the J end by 0 bases, with 8 bases between. The CDR3 contains 15 residues. CDR3 region: CASSPRGGSTDTQYF. The CDR3 DNA reads as TGTGCCAGCTCACCACGAGGAGGTAGCACAGATACGCAGTATTTT.

This clone occurred a few times. The V call is TRBV7-2, the J call TRBJ2-3; a possible D gene is TRBD1 (5 bases). CDR3 length: 14 amino acids. The V gene lost 5 bases and the J gene lost 3 bases, with 12 bases spanning the gap. Germline CDR1 and CDR2: SGHTA and FQGNSA. CDR3 amino acids: CASSVIQGTDTQYF. The CDR3 region has the DNA TGTGCCAGCAGCGTGATTCAGGGAACAGATACGCAGTATTTT.

The J gene is TRBJ2-7, the V gene TRBV30, with TRBD2 identical over 12 bases. V trimming: 5 bases; J trimming: 5 bases; junction bases outside the gene matches: 1. Germline lookup yields CDR1 GTSNPN and CDR2 SVGIG (reference sequence). CDR3 length: 12 residues. Written as DNA, the CDR3 is TGTGCCTGGCGACTAGCGGGAGACGAGCAGTACTTC. Residues: CAWRLAGDEQYF.

The V call is TRBV7-9, the J call TRBJ2-2, with 11 bases matching TRBD2. The V segment lost 6 bases and the J segment 5 bases; nucleotides outside the gene matches: 5. Germline CDR1 and CDR2: SEHNR and FQNEAQ (reference sequence). The CDR3 loop spans 15 amino acids. The CDR3 DNA reads TGTGCCAGCAGTATCGGGACTAGCGGAACCGGGGAGCTGTTTTTT. Residues: CASSIGTSGTGELFF.

In this sample, this clone turned up a few times. The rearrangement links TRBV9 to TRBJ1-2, with D perhaps matching TRBD1 (6 bases). This CDR3 region has 14 residues. Germline V CDR1 and CDR2: SGDLS, YYNGEE. V lost 4 bases and J lost 4, with 14 bases in between. CDR3 sequence: CASSQDRGVYGYTF. DNA for the CDR3: TGTGCCAGCAGCCAGGACAGAGGGGTCTATGGCTACACCTTC.

This clone turned up a few times. The CDR3 coding sequence is TGTGCCAGCAGTTTGGGGGGACCCACCTCGAGGACCCAGTACTTC. Translated, it gives CASSLGGPTSRTQYF. The chain carries TRBV28 and TRBJ2-5, with D tentatively TRBD2 (6 bases). This CDR3 contains 15 residues. Trimming removed 3 bases at V and 7 bases at J, with 18 bases between. Germline V gene lookup returns CDR1 MDHEN and CDR2 SYDVKM.

This clone has more than one count but fewer than ten. The rearrangement uses TRBV7-2 and TRBJ2-7; 7 bases match TRBD1. The CDR3 is made up of 15 amino acids. CDR1 and CDR2 (germline): SGHTA, FQGNSA. Unmatched junction bases numbered 6, after V lost 4 bases and J lost 0 bases. Here the CDR3 reads CASSWSTGDSYEQYF. CDR3 bases: TGTGCCAGCAGCTGGTCCACAGGGGACTCCTACGAGCAGTACTTC.

The genes are TRBV10-3 and TRBJ2-1; a weak D match, TRBD2 (6 bases). The CDR3 consists of 13 residues. Germline V gene lookup returns CDR1 ENHRY and CDR2 SYGVKD. Trimming stripped 3 bases from V and 7 bases from J, with 10 bases between. CDR3 residues: CAISDRERNEQFF. The CDR3, as DNA: TGTGCCATCAGTGACCGGGAGAGGAATGAGCAGTTCTTC.

The chain recombines TRBV28 with TRBJ2-7; weak D call: TRBD2 (6 bases). The CDR3 sequence is 14 residues long. Germline loops: CDR1 MDHEN, CDR2 SYDVKM. V was clipped by 7 bases and J by 2 bases, with 15 bases between them. DNA of the CDR3: TGTGCCAGCACCCAAGGGACTTCCACCTACGAGCAGTACTTC. The encoded protein is CASTQGTSTYEQYF.

This clone has just a few counts. This sequence joins TRBV7-9 and TRBJ2-7; 7 nucleotides match TRBD1. V was clipped by 2 bases and J by 2 bases; unmatched bases: 3. This CDR3 is 14 amino acids long. Germline V gives CDR1 SEHNR, CDR2 FQNEAQ (reference sequence). The CDR3 loop is CASSLTGTAYEQYF. The DNA for the CDR3 is TGTGCCAGCAGCTTAACCGGGACAGCCTACGAGCAGTACTTC.

This clone has a handful of counts. This chain links TRBV5-1 with TRBJ2-3, with D possibly being TRBD1 (6 bases). V lost 1 base to trimming and J lost 2 bases, with 11 bases between them. From germline, CDR1 is SGHRS and CDR2 YFSETQ. CDR3 size: 15 residues. The CDR3 coding sequence is TGCGCCAGCAGCTTGAGAACAGGGTCCACAGATACGCAGTATTTT. This sequence encodes CASSLRTGSTDTQYF.

The chain couples TRBV7-2 to TRBJ2-5; TRBD2 matches 14 bases. Losses at the gene ends were 0 bases for V and 9 bases for J; bases not matched to a gene: 3. The CDR3 consists of 15 residues. From germline, CDR1 is SGHTA and CDR2 FQGNSA. The CDR3 sequence: CASSLATSGRGAQYF. CDR3 DNA sequence: TGTGCCAGCAGCTTAGCGACTAGCGGGAGGGGGGCCCAGTACTTC.

This clone was observed a handful of times. This chain links TRBV9 with TRBJ1-5; TRBD1 agrees at 11 bases. The ends lost 4 bases at V and 7 bases at J; junction bases unmatched: 4. The CDR3 covers 14 residues. Per the germline V gene, CDR1 is SGDLS and CDR2 is YYNGEE. CDR3 amino acids: CASSPDRGPQPQHF. CDR3 nucleotide sequence: TGTGCCAGCAGCCCGGACAGGGGGCCGCAGCCCCAGCATTTT.

Only a few counts were recorded for this clone. The V gene is TRBV18, the J gene TRBJ2-7; TRBD2 agrees at 8 bases. The CDR3 length is 15 residues. V shed 2 bases, J shed 1 base, and the junction held 4 bases outside the gene matches. Germline V gene sequence: CDR1 KGHSH, CDR2 LQKENI. The CDR3 sequence: CASSPTLAASYEQYF. CDR3 coding DNA: TGTGCCAGCTCACCAACACTAGCGGCTTCCTACGAGCAGTACTTC.